This T cell receptor beta chain is from a study of blood T cell repertoires in COVID-19. Study context: The United States, Italy and Spain were the sources of the acute and convalescent COVID-19 samples. In each case, the material was cDNA or gDNA derived from T cells, B-cell-depleted T cells, or PBMCs.

As originally analysed: Estimation of nucleated cell counts was performed using reference gene primer amplification. Clones were sequenced by immunoSEQ multiplex PCR, and TCRdb holds only the in-frame ones, with some missing. V and J calls and clone size are as listed in that table; D and trimming were resolved from the DNA. The sample holds more than 70,000 clones; around nine tenths are singletons and the top ten take 18%. Germline values: CDR1 MNHEY, CDR2 SVGAGI. The trim removed 2 bases at V and 2 bases at J, leaving 4 bases unmatched. The CDR3 runs to 16 residues. The source of this sequence is a woman at least 80 years old with acute or convalescent COVID-19. The material sequenced was peripheral blood. The chain is built from TRBV6-5 and TRBJ1-4, with 8 bases identical to TRBD1. The DNA of the CDR3 is TGTGCCAGCAGTTACCGTAGACAGGGGACTAATGAAAAACTGTTTTTT. Amino acids: CASSYRRQGTNEKLFF.